This T cell receptor (beta chain) came from a study of blood T cell repertoires in COVID-19. As for the study in general: Nucleic acid was either cDNA or gDNA, and it came from T cells, B-cell-depleted T cells, or PBMCs.

Original handling: Estimation of nucleated cell counts was performed using reference gene primer amplification. The table came from immunoSEQ multiplex PCR; TCRdb's copy has only in-frame clones and leaves some out. D and trimming were read from the DNA, whereas the V and J calls and clone size are those reported in that table. This table has about 120,000 clones, approximately 80% appearing once. The V end lost 3 bases, the J end lost 4 bases, and 7 bases lay between the germline ends. The CDR3 has 13 amino acids. The receptor's source is a man between 65 and 85 years old with active or convalescent COVID-19. Specimen: peripheral blood. The J gene is TRBJ1-5, the V gene TRBV12-3 or TRBV12-4, with D possibly matching TRBD1 (5 bases). CDR3 region: CASSLTVNQPQHF. The CDR3 coding sequence is TGTGCCAGCAGTTTGACAGTTAATCAGCCCCAGCATTTT.